The source of this TCR beta chain is a study of cytomegalovirus exposure and HLA in healthy donors. This CDR3 spans 13 amino acids. Germline CDR1 reads GTSNPN; CDR2 reads SVGIG (reference sequence). Primers for the PCR totalled 60 Vbeta and 13 Jbeta. Using immunoSEQ multiplex PCR, the repertoire was profiled, and TCRdb retains in-frame clones only, with some absent. Of roughly 200,000 clones listed, 70% to 80% are singletons. The chain combines TRBV30 with TRBJ2-5; D is possibly TRBD1 (6 bases). With the DNA end fitting TRBJ2-7 better, the J assignment may be wrong. This TCR was sampled from a woman aged 55-70 years in good health and CMV-seropositive. Material: PBMCs. For the CDR3, the DNA is TGTGCCTGGAGCCGGGACATCAAGGGCGAGCAGTACTTC. This sequence encodes CAWSRDIKGEQYF.